Detailed here is one T cell receptor (beta chain). Original methodology: For nucleated cells, counts were estimated from reference gene primer amplification. The method was immunoSEQ multiplex PCR; TCRdb's version includes in-frame clones alone and lacks a portion of them. The V and J calls and clone size were taken over from that table, and D and trimming were inferred from the DNA. The sample carries under 200,000 clones, approximately 81% recorded once. The data were taken from a study of blood T cell repertoires in COVID-19. Study in general: Both acute and convalescent COVID-19 samples were obtained from the United States, Italy and Spain. T cells, B-cell-depleted T cells, or PBMCs provided the cDNA or gDNA that served as material.

A Seattle source enrolled patients during active infection and followed them longitudinally. The CDR3 has 17 residues. The germline V gene has CDR1 LGHNA and CDR2 YSLEER. With 0 bases removed from V and 0 bases from J, the gap between germline ends came to 13 bases. This chain joins TRBV4-3 and TRBJ2-3; D possibly corresponds to TRBD2 (5 bases). The sequence was collected from a woman in her fifties or sixties with COVID-19, enrolled during active disease. The sequenced sample was peripheral blood. The CDR3 loop reads CASSQEGEQTSTDTQYF. The CDR3 DNA reads as TGCGCCAGCAGCCAAGAGGGAGAACAGACTAGCACAGATACGCAGTATTTT.